A selection of T cell receptor beta chains follows, all from one sample in a study of human T cells and chemical hapten exposure. TCRdb analysed the RACE reads with MiXCR anew, one entry per CDR3 protein. The sample has roughly 200,000 distinct CDR3 sequences, about a fifth seen once. The sequencing here drew on whole blood, taken in connection with sensitization to the hapten diphenylcyclopropenone (DPC). Source of these receptors: a woman in her fifties or sixties with alopecia areata. Some clones in this sample may be carry-over from other donors' samples. CDR3s include the opening cysteine and the closing phenylalanine or tryptophan. D genes are given only for firm matches. Not all rows give a size; the values are once, few, many and, for expanded clones, a class.

clone_size	j_call	cdr3_length	d_call	v_call	cdr3_aa	cdr3_nt
NA	TRBJ2-3	15	TRBD1	TRBV7-2	CASSYRTGPGDTQYF	TGTGCCAGCAGCTATAGGACAGGGCCTGGGGATACGCAGTATTTT
NA	TRBJ1-6	15	NA	TRBV5-1	CASSFSQINNSPLHF	TGCGCCAGCAGCTTTTCACAGATCAATAATTCACCCCTCCACTTT
NA	TRBJ1-5	17	NA	TRBV6-1	CASTLTGVFASNQPQHF	TGTGCCAGCACCCTCACCGGGGTTTTTGCGAGCAATCAGCCCCAGCATTTT
NA	TRBJ1-1	18	NA	TRBV5-1	CASSLGYGGGHMNTEAFF	TGCGCCAGCAGCTTGGGATACGGGGGAGGACACATGAACACTGAAGCTTTCTTT
many	TRBJ2-1	13	TRBD2	TRBV28	CASRPSGSYEQFF	TGTGCCAGCAGGCCTAGCGGGAGCTATGAGCAGTTCTTC
NA	TRBJ2-3	14	NA	TRBV7-2	CASSFARATDTQYF	TGTGCCAGCAGCTTCGCTCGCGCCACAGATACGCAGTATTTT
NA	TRBJ2-5	16	TRBD1	TRBV20-1	CSARKLQGNMGETQYF	TGCAGTGCTAGGAAGTTACAGGGGAATATGGGAGAGACCCAGTACTTC
few	TRBJ2-2	14	NA	TRBV5-1	CASGYYQNTGELFF	TGCGCCAGCGGCTATTACCAGAACACCGGGGAGCTGTTTTTT
NA	TRBJ2-7	13	TRBD2	TRBV20-1	CNGESSGGDEQYF	TGCAACGGAGAGTCTAGCGGGGGCGACGAGCAGTACTTC
few	TRBJ2-2	11	NA	TRBV29-1	CSGTATGELFF	TGCAGCGGTACAGCCACCGGGGAGCTGTTTTTT
few	TRBJ2-7	15	NA	TRBV7-8	CASSLVGQGPYEQYF	TGTGCCAGCAGCTTAGTTGGGCAGGGTCCATACGAGCAGTACTTC
NA	TRBJ2-1	16	NA	TRBV21-1	CANLDEVLAGGTEQFF	TGTGCCAACCTGGACGAGGTCTTGGCGGGAGGTACTGAGCAGTTCTTC
NA	TRBJ2-7	15	TRBD1	TRBV24-1	CATSAGTGRKDEQYF	TGTGCCACCAGTGCGGGGACAGGGAGGAAGGACGAGCAGTACTTC
NA	TRBJ2-6	20	NA	TRBV11-1	CASSPTTGGGLSSGANVLTF	TGTGCCAGCAGCCCCACCACAGGGGGGGGACTATCTTCCGGGGCCAACGTCCTGACTTTC
few	TRBJ2-1	13	NA	TRBV30	CAWSAAGSGEQFF	TGTGCCTGGAGTGCCGCGGGTTCGGGTGAGCAGTTCTTC
NA	TRBJ2-5	17	TRBD2	TRBV5-1	CASSFLITSGLKETQYF	TGCGCCAGCAGCTTTTTAATAACTAGCGGACTAAAAGAGACCCAGTACTTC
few	TRBJ2-2	15	NA	TRBV7-2	CASSSLGHLTGELFF	TGTGCCAGCAGTTCTTTGGGCCACCTCACCGGGGAGCTGTTTTTT
NA	TRBJ2-7	14	NA	TRBV6-1	CASRSSGGTYEQYF	TGTGCCAGCAGATCGAGTGGGGGAACCTACGAGCAGTACTTC
few	TRBJ2-5	13	NA	TRBV12-5	CASGLEVIETQYF	TGTGCTAGTGGTTTGGAGGTGATAGAGACCCAGTACTTC
NA	TRBJ2-3	14	NA	TRBV20-1	CSASRPSGTDTQYF	TGCAGTGCTAGTCGGCCCTCGGGCACAGATACGCAGTATTTT
few	TRBJ1-1	15	TRBD1	TRBV7-2	CASSWTIQGGTEAFF	TGTGCCAGCAGCTGGACTATACAGGGGGGGACTGAAGCTTTCTTT
NA	TRBJ2-5	14	NA	TRBV24-1	CATSGAGSQETQYF	TGTGCCACCAGTGGGGCGGGCTCCCAAGAGACCCAGTACTTC
few	TRBJ2-2	14	NA	TRBV9	CASSLRGDTGELFF	TGTGCCAGCAGCCTACGCGGGGACACCGGGGAGCTGTTTTTT
few	TRBJ1-5	15	NA	TRBV2	CASSVSSGLGQPQHF	TGTGCCAGCAGTGTTTCGTCAGGGTTGGGGCAGCCCCAGCATTTT
few	TRBJ2-7	14	TRBD1	TRBV18	CASSRRDRLYEQYF	TGTGCCAGCTCACGACGGGACAGGCTCTACGAGCAGTACTTC
NA	TRBJ1-1	15	TRBD1	TRBV29-1	CSLKPYRGPNTEAFF	TGCAGCCTCAAGCCCTACAGGGGGCCGAACACTGAAGCTTTCTTT
few	TRBJ2-2	14	NA	TRBV24-1	CATGMRGWAGELFF	TGTGCCACCGGGATGCGGGGCTGGGCCGGGGAGCTGTTTTTT
NA	TRBJ1-5	13	NA	TRBV20-1	CSANMGINQPQHF	TGCAGTGCTAACATGGGAATAAATCAGCCCCAGCATTTT
NA	TRBJ1-2	12	NA	TRBV29-1	CSVGSVNYGYTF	TGCAGCGTTGGGTCTGTTAACTATGGCTACACCTTC
many	TRBJ2-5	14	NA	TRBV7-9	CASSLSAAQETQYF	TGTGCCAGCAGCTTATCGGCGGCCCAAGAGACCCAGTACTTC